Listed below are T cell receptor beta chains from one sample, sequenced in a study of chemoradiotherapy in HPV16-positive cancers. This table comes from immunoSEQ multiplex PCR, and its TCRdb copy is limited to in-frame clones, with some not included. The table records about 39,000 clones, 76% of them present only once. Source: blood, taken from a patient who underwent chemoradiotherapy. The receptor set was obtained from a human donor with HPV-associated anogenital cancer. Each CDR3 is given with its conserved first and last residue. The D gene is left open where the match is weak. Expanded clones get a size class; other rows say once, few or many, or leave the size out.

d_gene: .; abundance: .; j_gene: TRBJ2-7; v_gene: TRBV4-3; len: 14; CDR3aa: CASSQEGGAYEQYF; CDR3nt: TGCGCCAGCAGCCAAGAAGGGGGGGCCTACGAGCAGTACTTC
d_gene: .; abundance: .; j_gene: TRBJ2-3; v_gene: TRBV2; len: 15; CDR3aa: CASRPGRFFTDTQYF; CDR3nt: TGTGCCAGCCGACCGGGACGGTTCTTCACAGATACGCAGTATTTT
d_gene: .; abundance: .; j_gene: TRBJ1-1; v_gene: TRBV14; len: 14; CDR3aa: CASSQEVRGTEAFF; CDR3nt: TGTGCCAGCAGCCAAGAAGTGAGGGGTACTGAAGCTTTCTTT
d_gene: TRBD1; abundance: few; j_gene: TRBJ1-5; v_gene: TRBV29-1; len: 14; CDR3aa: CSVTQGVGNQPQHF; CDR3nt: TGCAGCGTTACACAGGGGGTGGGCAATCAGCCCCAGCATTTT
d_gene: .; abundance: .; j_gene: TRBJ1-6; v_gene: TRBV15; len: 13; CDR3aa: CATSSDGNSPLHF; CDR3nt: TGTGCCACCAGCAGCGATGGGAATTCACCCCTCCACTTT
d_gene: TRBD1; abundance: .; j_gene: TRBJ1-1; v_gene: TRBV30; len: 14; CDR3aa: CAWTLGQSNTEAFF; CDR3nt: TGTGCCTGGACTTTGGGACAGTCGAACACTGAAGCTTTCTTT
d_gene: TRBD2; abundance: .; j_gene: TRBJ2-7; v_gene: TRBV18; len: 14; CDR3aa: CASSLSGSSYEQYF; CDR3nt: TGTGCCAGCTCACTTAGCGGGTCCTCCTACGAGCAGTACTTC
d_gene: .; abundance: .; j_gene: TRBJ2-7; v_gene: TRBV11-3; len: 15; CDR3aa: CASSLQSPGHDEQYF; CDR3nt: TGTGCCAGCAGCTTACAGTCTCCGGGACATGACGAGCAGTACTTC
d_gene: .; abundance: .; j_gene: TRBJ1-1; v_gene: TRBV27; len: 13; CDR3aa: CASSLRATLEAFF; CDR3nt: TGTGCCAGCAGTTTAAGAGCCACCCTAGAAGCTTTCTTT
d_gene: .; abundance: .; j_gene: TRBJ1-1; v_gene: TRBV25-1; len: 14; CDR3aa: CASRARGGGTEAFF; CDR3nt: TGTGCCAGCAGGGCGCGGGGCGGCGGCACTGAAGCTTTCTTT
d_gene: .; abundance: .; j_gene: TRBJ1-5; v_gene: TRBV7-6; len: 13; CDR3aa: CASSLSENQPQHF; CDR3nt: TGTGCCAGCAGCTTGTCGGAGAATCAGCCCCAGCATTTT
d_gene: .; abundance: .; j_gene: TRBJ2-3; v_gene: TRBV30; len: 15; CDR3aa: CAWSPDTEAADTQYF; CDR3nt: TGTGCCTGGAGTCCCGACACTGAAGCCGCAGATACGCAGTATTTT
d_gene: .; abundance: few; j_gene: TRBJ2-1; v_gene: TRBV29-1; len: 15; CDR3aa: CSVDTGRLLINEQFF; CDR3nt: TGCAGCGTTGATACAGGGAGACTTTTAATCAATGAGCAGTTCTTC
d_gene: TRBD2; abundance: .; j_gene: TRBJ2-5; v_gene: TRBV5-1; len: 15; CDR3aa: CASSFGTSRGETQYF; CDR3nt: TGCGCCAGCAGCTTCGGGACTAGTCGCGGAGAGACCCAGTACTTC
d_gene: .; abundance: few; j_gene: TRBJ2-5; v_gene: TRBV10-3; len: 13; CDR3aa: CAIRPGDQRTQYF; CDR3nt: TGTGCCATCCGACCAGGGGACCAAAGGACCCAGTACTTC
d_gene: .; abundance: .; j_gene: TRBJ1-4; v_gene: TRBV19; len: 14; CDR3aa: CASTFGRTNEKLFF; CDR3nt: TGTGCCAGTACGTTCGGACGGACTAATGAAAAACTGTTTTTT
d_gene: TRBD2; abundance: .; j_gene: TRBJ2-5; v_gene: TRBV6-5; len: 15; CDR3aa: CASSYTGLAPETQYF; CDR3nt: TGTGCCAGCAGTTACACGGGACTAGCCCCGGAGACCCAGTACTTC
d_gene: TRBD2; abundance: .; j_gene: TRBJ2-2; v_gene: TRBV6-4; len: 17; CDR3aa: CASSAQASGANTGELFF; CDR3nt: TGTGCCAGCAGTGCTCAGGCTAGCGGGGCGAACACCGGGGAGCTGTTTTTT
d_gene: .; abundance: .; j_gene: TRBJ2-3; v_gene: TRBV30; len: 14; CDR3aa: CAWSKGLHTDTQYF; CDR3nt: TGTGCCTGGAGTAAGGGACTTCACACAGATACGCAGTATTTT
d_gene: .; abundance: .; j_gene: TRBJ2-4; v_gene: TRBV19; len: 14; CDR3aa: CASTPQAPSNIQYF; CDR3nt: TGTGCCAGTACCCCACAGGCGCCGTCAAACATTCAGTACTTC
d_gene: .; abundance: .; j_gene: TRBJ2-5; v_gene: TRBV18; len: 16; CDR3aa: CASSPPPSGMGETQYF; CDR3nt: TGTGCCAGCTCACCACCTCCGAGTGGTATGGGAGAGACCCAGTACTTC
d_gene: .; abundance: few; j_gene: TRBJ1-2; v_gene: TRBV6-5; len: 14; CDR3aa: CASSNRPQDYGYTF; CDR3nt: TGTGCCAGCAGTAACAGGCCGCAGGACTATGGCTACACCTTC
d_gene: TRBD1; abundance: .; j_gene: TRBJ1-2; v_gene: TRBV5-1; len: 16; CDR3aa: CASSLRTGGVSGGYTF; CDR3nt: TGCGCCAGCAGCTTGAGGACAGGGGGCGTTAGTGGAGGCTACACCTTC
d_gene: TRBD1; abundance: .; j_gene: TRBJ1-2; v_gene: TRBV18; len: 13; CDR3aa: CASSAGTESGYTF; CDR3nt: TGTGCCAGCTCGGCCGGGACAGAGAGTGGCTACACCTTC
d_gene: .; abundance: .; j_gene: TRBJ2-7; v_gene: TRBV28; len: 11; CDR3aa: CASQTTGEQYF; CDR3nt: TGTGCCAGCCAGACGACGGGCGAGCAGTACTTC
d_gene: .; abundance: few; j_gene: TRBJ1-5; v_gene: TRBV5-6; len: 13; CDR3aa: CASSLSGNQPQHF; CDR3nt: TGTGCCAGCAGCTTGTCGGGCAATCAGCCCCAGCATTTT
d_gene: TRBD2; abundance: .; j_gene: TRBJ2-7; v_gene: TRBV7-2; len: 15; CDR3aa: CASSLRGGPSYEQYF; CDR3nt: TGTGCCAGCAGCTTACGGGGGGGCCCTTCCTACGAGCAGTACTTC
d_gene: .; abundance: .; j_gene: TRBJ1-1; v_gene: TRBV5-5; len: 18; CDR3aa: CASSSVRRRANGDTEAFF; CDR3nt: TGTGCCAGCAGCTCGGTGCGTCGCAGGGCGAACGGGGACACTGAAGCTTTCTTT
d_gene: .; abundance: .; j_gene: TRBJ2-7; v_gene: TRBV7-6; len: 13; CDR3aa: CASGGGREYEQYF; CDR3nt: TGTGCCAGCGGAGGGGGTAGGGAATACGAGCAGTACTTC
d_gene: .; abundance: once; j_gene: TRBJ2-1; v_gene: TRBV7-6; len: 15; CDR3aa: CASTLDGSSYNEQFF; CDR3nt: TGTGCCAGCACCCTGGACGGGAGCTCCTACAATGAGCAGTTCTTC
d_gene: TRBD1; abundance: .; j_gene: TRBJ1-3; v_gene: TRBV5-6; len: 13; CDR3aa: CASTGTGINTIYF; CDR3nt: TGTGCCAGCACCGGGACAGGGATAAACACCATATATTTT
d_gene: TRBD2; abundance: .; j_gene: TRBJ2-5; v_gene: TRBV5-6; len: 19; CDR3aa: CASSLLGSLAGGRQETQYF; CDR3nt: TGTGCCAGCAGCTTGTTGGGGTCACTAGCGGGGGGTAGACAAGAGACCCAGTACTTC
d_gene: .; abundance: .; j_gene: TRBJ1-2; v_gene: TRBV7-8; len: 13; CDR3aa: CASSLVVGYGYTF; CDR3nt: TGTGCCAGCAGCTTAGTAGTCGGGTATGGCTACACCTTC
d_gene: TRBD2; abundance: .; j_gene: TRBJ2-1; v_gene: TRBV6-5; len: 15; CDR3aa: CATRAGGSSYNEQFF; CDR3nt: TGTGCCACCCGAGCGGGGGGAAGCTCCTACAATGAGCAGTTCTTC
d_gene: TRBD1; abundance: once; j_gene: TRBJ2-7; v_gene: TRBV6-1; len: 15; CDR3aa: CASSPRDRGFYEQYF; CDR3nt: TGTGCCAGCAGTCCCCGGGACAGGGGATTCTACGAGCAGTACTTC
d_gene: .; abundance: .; j_gene: TRBJ2-7; v_gene: TRBV7-2; len: 13; CDR3aa: CASSLLPSGEQYF; CDR3nt: TGTGCCAGCAGCTTACTACCCTCGGGAGAGCAGTACTTC
d_gene: TRBD1; abundance: .; j_gene: TRBJ1-2; v_gene: TRBV10-3; len: 16; CDR3aa: CAISESLGQGNYGYTF; CDR3nt: TGTGCCATCAGTGAGTCGCTGGGACAGGGGAACTATGGCTACACCTTC
d_gene: .; abundance: once; j_gene: TRBJ1-1; v_gene: TRBV20-1; len: 10; CDR3aa: CSARQTKAFF; CDR3nt: TGCAGTGCTAGGCAGACTAAAGCTTTCTTT
d_gene: TRBD2; abundance: once; j_gene: TRBJ2-5; v_gene: TRBV11-2; len: 16; CDR3aa: CASSPQGGGFQETQYF; CDR3nt: TGTGCCAGCAGCCCCCAGGGCGGGGGGTTTCAAGAGACCCAGTACTTC
d_gene: .; abundance: few; j_gene: TRBJ1-6; v_gene: TRBV25-1; len: 13; CDR3aa: CASTRGLHSPLHF; CDR3nt: TGTGCCTCGACGCGGGGTCTACATTCACCCCTCCACTTT
d_gene: TRBD1; abundance: .; j_gene: TRBJ1-2; v_gene: TRBV7-3; len: 13; CDR3aa: CASSPTGEGGYTF; CDR3nt: TGTGCCAGCAGCCCGACAGGGGAGGGTGGCTACACCTTC
d_gene: .; abundance: once; j_gene: TRBJ1-5; v_gene: TRBV6-6; len: 16; CDR3aa: CASSYYREKSNQPQHF; CDR3nt: TGTGCCAGCAGTTACTACAGGGAGAAAAGCAATCAGCCCCAGCATTTT
d_gene: .; abundance: .; j_gene: TRBJ1-5; v_gene: TRBV4-1; len: 15; CDR3aa: CASSPARFSNQPQHF; CDR3nt: TGCGCCAGCAGCCCGGCGAGGTTTAGCAATCAGCCCCAGCATTTT
d_gene: .; abundance: few; j_gene: TRBJ1-2; v_gene: TRBV9; len: 15; CDR3aa: CASSGGPLANYGYTF; CDR3nt: TGTGCCAGCAGCGGGGGACCGCTAGCTAACTATGGCTACACCTTC
d_gene: TRBD1; abundance: .; j_gene: TRBJ1-1; v_gene: TRBV7-9; len: 15; CDR3aa: CASSGRDRFNTEAFF; CDR3nt: TGTGCCAGCAGCGGCCGGGACAGGTTTAACACTGAAGCTTTCTTT
d_gene: .; abundance: once; j_gene: TRBJ1-2; v_gene: TRBV5-1; len: 14; CDR3aa: CASSSGQTKLGYTF; CDR3nt: TGCGCCAGCAGCTCCGGGCAGACCAAGCTAGGCTACACCTTC
d_gene: .; abundance: few; j_gene: TRBJ2-5; v_gene: TRBV2; len: 13; CDR3aa: CASGRDLEETQYF; CDR3nt: TGTGCCAGCGGCCGGGACTTAGAGGAGACCCAGTACTTC
d_gene: .; abundance: few; j_gene: TRBJ1-6; v_gene: TRBV6-1; len: 14; CDR3aa: CASSRTADNSPLHF; CDR3nt: TGTGCCAGCAGCAGGACAGCCGATAATTCACCCCTCCACTTT
d_gene: .; abundance: few; j_gene: TRBJ2-6; v_gene: TRBV10-3; len: 14; CDR3aa: CAISSGPGANVLTF; CDR3nt: TGTGCCATCAGTTCGGGACCAGGGGCCAACGTCCTGACTTTC
d_gene: .; abundance: .; j_gene: TRBJ1-1; v_gene: TRBV6-6; len: 13; CDR3aa: CASSPAGYTEAFF; CDR3nt: TGTGCCAGCAGCCCGGCGGGATACACTGAAGCTTTCTTT
d_gene: TRBD2; abundance: .; j_gene: TRBJ2-1; v_gene: TRBV6-5; len: 15; CDR3aa: CASSYSPSGGNEQFF; CDR3nt: TGTGCCAGCAGTTACTCGCCTAGCGGAGGGAATGAGCAGTTCTTC
d_gene: .; abundance: .; j_gene: TRBJ2-4; v_gene: TRBV13; len: 11; CDR3aa: CASSIQSIQYF; CDR3nt: TGTGCCAGCAGCATACAGAGCATTCAGTACTTC